This T cell receptor (beta chain) is from a study of control samples from healthy donors and cancer patients (dated by TCRdb to 2019 to 2021). Libraries were made using the immunoSEQ multiplex PCR assay. TCRdb retrieved this table from immuneACCESS and kept in-frame rearrangements only. Not all clones are present; in checked studies, unresolved V genes account for under half, and no reason is known for the remainder. In all, the sample holds 50,000 to 55,000 clones, and 87% of those were seen once. Roughly an eighth of the sample lies in the top ten. For CDR1 and CDR2, the germline V gene (reference sequence) lists LGHDT and YNNKEL. There are 15 amino acids in the CDR3, from cysteine to phenylalanine inclusive. Only CDR3 DNA remains: 45 bases, in frame from the first base. After removal of 4 bases from V and 2 bases from J, the junction retains 4 bases not matched to a gene. Note on this clone: Its antigen is still unknown. No base-level quality is on record; no much larger clone is a single base apart.

Source material: PBMCs. The origin of this receptor is a man aged 55-75 years with head and neck cancer. The chain uses TRBV3-1 (or the pseudogene TRBV3-2) and TRBJ2-1, and 8 bases in between align with TRBD2. The nucleotide sequence is TGTGCCAGCAGCCTAGCGGGAAGGACCTACAATGAGCAGTTCTTC. Its product reads: CASSLAGRTYNEQFF.